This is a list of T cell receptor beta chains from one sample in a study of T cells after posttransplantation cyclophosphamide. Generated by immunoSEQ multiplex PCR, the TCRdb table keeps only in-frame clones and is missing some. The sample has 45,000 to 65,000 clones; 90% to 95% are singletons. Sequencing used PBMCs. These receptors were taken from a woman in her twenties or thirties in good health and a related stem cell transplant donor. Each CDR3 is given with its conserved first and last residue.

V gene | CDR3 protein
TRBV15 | CATSRDHSPHSGNTIYF
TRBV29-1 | CSGTVKNIQYF
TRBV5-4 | CASSLDLDRGVGELFF
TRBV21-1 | CASSRVYGTGDKGTFNQPQHF
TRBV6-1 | CASRETGGRYNSPLHF
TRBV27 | CASRDRGGQPQHF
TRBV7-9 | CASSRTRDRVDYGYTF
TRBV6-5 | CASSYGQAVTEGIAFF
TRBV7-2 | CASSPLVYEQYF
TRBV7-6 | CASSPGTTRQFF
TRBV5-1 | CASSLGQSNEKLFF
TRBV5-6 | CASSLANRNEQFF
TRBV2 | CASRGTGTGYTF
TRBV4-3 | CASSETGLTDTQYF